Included here is one TCR beta chain sequence, with context. These data originate in a study of blood T cell repertoires in COVID-19. Study-wide context: Researchers got acute and convalescent COVID-19 samples from the United States, Italy and Spain. PBMCs, B-cell-depleted T cells, or T cells were the source of the cDNA or gDNA that made up the material.

The V and J ends lost 6 bases and 14 bases, in that order; junction bases with no gene match: 9. This CDR3 is built from 13 residues. Germline CDR1 reads SNHLY; CDR2 reads FYNNEI. Authors' processing steps: Reference gene primer amplification in the assay estimated nucleated cell counts. This table comes from immunoSEQ multiplex PCR, and its TCRdb copy is limited to in-frame clones, with some not included. V and J calls and clone size are as listed in that table; D and trimming were resolved from the DNA. The sample holds approximately 98,000 clones, more than 75% seen once. The source of this sequence is a man older than 75 with acute or convalescent COVID-19. The chain links TRBV2 to TRBJ1-6, with 8 bases fitting TRBD1. Specimen: peripheral blood. CDR3 in amino acids: CASSGQGFVTLHF. CDR3 nucleotides: TGTGCCAGCAGCGGACAGGGTTTTGTTACCCTCCACTTT. The full variable domain, rest sourced from reference TRBV2 and TRBJ1-6, is EPEVTQTPSHQVTQMGQEVILRCVPISNHLYFYWYRQILGQKVEFLVSFYNNEISEKSEIFDDQFSVERPDGSNFTLKIRSTKLEDSAMYFCASSGQGFVTLHFGNGTRLTVT.